The present T cell receptor beta chain was sequenced within a study of CD8+ T cells in alopecia areata (dated by TCRdb to the late 2010s). Broadly, across the study: The treated patients took part in an open-label pilot trial in which moderate-to-severe alopecia areata was treated with oral tofacitinib at 5 to 10 mg twice daily. Clonality in the scalp was compared among normal scalp (n=4), patchy alopecia areata scalp (n=8), and alopecia totalis/universalis scalp (n=8). RNA came from the PAXgene miRNA kit for fixed scalp, the miRNeasy kit for PBMCs, and the RNeasy kit for mouse skin. To study T cell clonal expansion in alopecia areata, the researchers applied high-throughput TCRbeta sequencing to both the C3H/HeJ mouse model and human patients. On the human side, TCRbeta sequencing was run on scalp tissue and on sorted CD4+ and CD8+ peripheral blood T cells from healthy controls and from alopecia areata patients with either patchy or totalis/universalis disease. Tofacitinib was administered for 6 to 18 months, and 6 months of follow-up off drug were then conducted to assess delayed response and recurrence. immunoSEQ multiplex PCR using 35 Vbeta forward primers and 13 Jbeta reverse primers was used to amplify TCRbeta CDR3 regions. Patients on tofacitinib were biopsied at baseline and after 4 and 24 weeks of treatment, and several of the patients also had a later scalp biopsy. General study outcomes and caveats: Scalp TCR repertoire analysis is complicated because resident alphabeta T cells in normal human skin are also sequenced, whereas mouse skin is dominated by gammadelta T cells. Compared with mice, TCR sequences shared between patients were less clear, possibly partly because of HLA diversity across the patient population. Compared with normal scalp, lesional scalp, particularly in alopecia totalis/universalis, had higher clonality and more expanded CD8+ clones, which suggests antigenic drive.

V and J are truncated by 2 bases and 0 bases respectively, leaving an intervening sequence of 14 bases. As encoded in the germline V gene (reference sequence), CDR1 is GTSNPN while CDR2 is SVGIG. Taken from cysteine to phenylalanine, the CDR3 has 15 residues. CDR3 DNA only is kept here, 45 bases in frame from base 1. Libraries were constructed by the immunoSEQ multiplex PCR assay. To provide template for TCR sequencing, every sample had RNA extracted and reverse transcribed into cDNA. SuperScript III was used for first-strand cDNA synthesis, primed with a 2:1 mix of oligo-dT and random hexamers. A synthetic immune receptor repertoire was used to measure amplification bias, and any remaining bias was corrected computationally. Per the original workflow: Raw reads were preprocessed to remove errors, and CDR3 was defined according to IMGT conventions as the region from the conserved cysteine to phenylalanine. Clonality was computed by normalizing Shannon entropy by log2 of the number of productive unique TCRs and subtracting the result from 1. Whether scalp clones were CD4 or CD8 was inferred by matching scalp TCRbeta sequences against CD4 and CD8 repertoires sorted from blood. The clones in this table, taken by TCRdb from immuneACCESS, are in-frame only. Not every clone is retained; where verified, under half of the shortfall comes from an unresolved V gene, and the cause of the rest is unknown. V and J calls and clone size are copied from that table; D and trimming were computed from the DNA. This sample comprises approximately 100,000 clones, less than 50% of them detected only once. Roughly 0.79% of the sample comes from the top ten.

Comments on this clone: The target of this receptor is not known. One base away there is no much larger clone; base qualities are not given.

Peripheral blood and lesional scalp punch biopsies were obtained from patients with alopecia areata. PBMCs were isolated by density centrifugation and stained for CD3, CD4 and CD8, and CD4+ and CD8+ T cells were sorted on a FACSAria. What was sequenced was CD4+ T cells sorted from blood. This receptor was identified in a human donor with alopecia areata. The chain is made from TRBV30 and TRBJ2-7; TRBD2 is a possible D gene, resting on 6 matching bases. In nucleotide form, the sequence is TGTGCCTGGAGTCCCGGGAGTTTTAGCTCCTACGAGCAGTACTTC. This codes for CAWSPGSFSSYEQYF.